The 12 T cell receptor beta chains below come from one sample, sequenced in a study of T cells after posttransplantation cyclophosphamide. Assay: immunoSEQ multiplex PCR; the TCRdb copy retains only in-frame clones and omits some. The table shows 10,000 or so clones, with roughly 98% occurring only once. Cells defined as naive were viable CD3+CD4+ or CD3+CD8+ and CCR7+CD45RA+CD45RO-CD95-CD27+CD28+. The specimen was naive CD4+ T cells sorted from PBMCs. The origin of the receptors is a woman aged 55-70 years in good health, CMV-negative, and a related stem cell transplant donor.

The rearrangement links TRBV27 to TRBJ1-6; unclear D gene. Germline V gene lookup returns CDR1 MNHEY and CDR2 SMNVEV (reference sequence). Trimming removed 6 bases from V and 2 bases from J, with 8 bases in between. This CDR3 is built from 14 residues. CDR3 residues: CASSPPAYNSPLHF. In DNA form, the CDR3 reads TGTGCCAGCAGCCCCCCTGCCTATAATTCACCCCTCCACTTT.

Notes on this clone: Other DNA sequences in the sample encode the same CDR3. The chain uses TRBV18 and TRBJ2-7; tentatively, D is TRBD1 (6 bases). Trimming stripped 3 bases from V and 6 bases from J, with 15 bases between. CDR1 and CDR2 (germline): KGHSH, LQKENI. There are 14 residues in the CDR3. In nucleotides, the CDR3 is TGTGCCAGCTCACCTCTCCCGACAGGCGGCGAGCAGTACGTC. It translates to CASSPLPTGGEQYV.

This clone has just a few counts. The gene calls are TRBV19 and TRBJ2-7; D is possibly TRBD2 (5 bases). CDR1 is LNHDA and CDR2 is SQIVND in the germline V gene (reference sequence). With 3 bases removed from V and 3 bases from J, the gap between germline ends came to 9 bases. The CDR3 totals 13 residues. The CDR3 protein is CASSITRNYEQYF. CDR3 nucleotide sequence: TGTGCCAGTAGTATCACTAGAAACTACGAGCAGTACTTC. Complete variable domain (other parts from reference TRBV19 and TRBJ2-7): DGGITQSPKYLFRKEGQNVTLSCEQNLNHDAMYWYRQDPGQGLRLIYYSQIVNDFQKGDIAEGYSVSREKKESFPLTVTSAQKNPTAFYLCASSITRNYEQYFGPGTRLTVT.

This chain links TRBV5-1 with TRBJ1-4; D uncertain. The CDR3 length is 13 residues. Trimming pared 4 bases from V and 4 bases from J, leaving 8 bases between. Germline V CDR1 and CDR2: SGHRS, YFSETQ. The CDR3 reads CASSDSINEKLFF. CDR3 DNA: TGCGCCAGCAGCGACTCCATTAATGAAAAACTGTTTTTT.

The V gene is TRBV6-6, the J gene TRBJ1-5; D call uncertain. The CDR3 covers 15 residues. V gave up 8 bases and J gave up 0 bases, with 14 bases separating them. In germline, CDR1 is MNHNY, CDR2 SVGAGI (reference sequence). CDR3 sequence reads: CASQREGFSNQPQHF. Written as DNA, the CDR3 is TGTGCCAGCCAACGGGAAGGGTTTAGCAATCAGCCCCAGCATTTT.

The genes are TRBV5-6 and TRBJ2-5; 8 bases are shared with TRBD1. J was trimmed by 3 bases and V by 4 bases; bases with no gene match: 14. Per germline, CDR1 SGHDT and CDR2 YYEEEE. The CDR3 extends over 17 amino acids. The DNA of the CDR3 is TGTGCCAGCAGCAAGCCACGGACAGGGCGGCACGAAGAGACCCAGTACTTC. It yields the protein CASSKPRTGRHEETQYF.

The chain has TRBV7-9 and TRBJ1-3; D may be TRBD1 (5 bases). Looked up from germline, CDR1 is SEHNR and CDR2 is FQNEAQ (reference sequence). CDR3 length equals 18 residues. Trimming stripped 5 bases from V and 2 bases from J, with 22 bases between. Here the CDR3 DNA reads TGTGCCAGCAGCCTGCCTGGACTTTTAACGGGGGCTGGAAACACCATATATTTT. This encodes CASSLPGLLTGAGNTIYF.

The chain couples TRBV7-6 to TRBJ2-1; tentative D call: TRBD2 (5 bases). CDR3 length equals 13 residues. V shed 3 bases and J shed 6 bases, with 9 bases lying between them. Germline CDR1 and CDR2: SGHVS and FNYEAQ. The CDR3 loop is CASSFGEINEQFF. The CDR3 nucleotides read TGTGCCAGCAGCTTTGGGGAGATCAATGAGCAGTTCTTC.

The chain couples TRBV14 to TRBJ1-1; 9 nucleotides agree with TRBD1. This CDR3 spans 14 amino acids. The germline gives CDR1 SGHDN, CDR2 FVKESK. The J segment lost 5 bases and the V segment lost 4 bases, leaving 5 bases of the junction unmatched. CDR3 sequence (DNA): TGTGCCAGCAGCCTCTACAGGGGGCAAACTGAAGCTTTCTTT. Protein: CASSLYRGQTEAFF. The full variable domain, rest sourced from reference TRBV14 and TRBJ1-1, is EAGVTQFPSHSVIEKGQTVTLRCDPISGHDNLYWYRRVMGKEIKFLLHFVKESKQDESGMPNNRFLAERTGGTYSTLKVQPAELEDSGVYFCASSLYRGQTEAFFGQGTRLTVV.

The V and J genes are TRBV6-5 and TRBJ2-7, with a tentative D call TRBD1 (6 bases). This CDR3 has 14 residues. Germline CDR1 MNHEY, CDR2 SVGAGI. The V and J ends lost 9 bases and 4 bases respectively, with 19 bases between them. CDR3 DNA sequence: TGTGCCAGTAAGAGGAGCCGGGACACTTACGAGCAGTACGTC. It specifies CASKRSRDTYEQYV.

The rearrangement uses TRBV11-3 and TRBJ2-5, with TRBD1 identical over 10 bases. CDR1 and CDR2 (germline): SGHNT, YENEEA. CDR3 length: 16 amino acids. The ends lost 5 bases at V and 5 bases at J; junction bases unmatched: 11. For the CDR3, the DNA is TGTGCCAGCAGCCTGACAGGGGGCCACCCATTCGAGACCCAGTACTTC. It encodes CASSLTGGHPFETQYF. Based on the CDR3 plus reference TRBV11-3 and TRBJ2-5, the full variable domain is EAGVVQSPRYKIIEKKQPVAFWCNPISGHNTLYWYLQNLGQGPELLIRYENEEAVDDSQLPKDRFSAERLKGVDSTLKIQPAELGDSAVYLCASSLTGGHPFETQYFGPGTRLLVL.

The chain recombines TRBV10-3 with TRBJ2-3, with unresolved D. From germline, CDR1 is ENHRY and CDR2 SYGVKD. The CDR3 runs 17 residues. V dropped 4 bases and J dropped 7 bases, with 24 bases sitting between them. CDR3: CAISATQSGSLPHTQYF. The CDR3 nucleotides read TGTGCCATCAGTGCCACCCAATCCGGGTCCTTACCACATACGCAGTATTTT.